This TCR beta chain was profiled in a study of blood T cell repertoires in COVID-19. The CDR3 is 14 amino acids. Trimming removed 11 bases from V and 0 bases from J, with 14 bases in between. The germline V gene encodes CDR1 MDHEN and CDR2 SYDVKM. Seattle cases were enrolled at active infection and followed longitudinally. TCRdb's table, derived via immunoSEQ multiplex PCR, lists solely in-frame clones and lacks some. The repertoire holds around 430,000 clones, with about 87% as singletons. This sequence originates from a woman in her forties or fifties with COVID-19, enrolled during active disease. Sequencing was carried out using peripheral blood. This chain uses TRBV28 with TRBJ1-3; D is perhaps TRBD1 (6 bases). The CDR3 region is CASKDRRSGNTIYF. CDR3 in DNA: TGTGCCTCCAAGGACAGACGCTCTGGAAACACCATATATTTT.